The 21 T cell receptor beta chains in this list originate from one sample, sequenced in a study of T-cell reconstitution after alpha-beta-depleted transplantation in children. Unique molecular identifiers were incorporated when the TCRbeta library was constructed. One entry per CDR3 protein, called by TCRdb with MiXCR from the PCR reads. In the table there are fewer than 400,000 distinct CDR3 sequences, approximately 20% of which are singletons. Sequenced here: PBMCs, mostly from graft donor cells, sampled 180 days after TCRalphabeta/CD19-depleted stem cell transplant. These receptors all stem from a male patient younger than 18 who had a stem cell transplant for acute lymphoblastic leukemia, so the T cells may come from the graft donor.

The chain is built from TRBV5-5 and TRBJ2-7, with 14 bases fitting TRBD2. Germline CDR1 reads SGHKS; CDR2 reads YYEKEE (reference sequence). The CDR3 sequence is 18 residues long. The J segment lost 6 bases and the V segment lost 3 bases, leaving 14 bases of the junction unmatched. CDR3 in DNA: TGTGCCAGCAGCTCAGCGACGGGGACTAGCGGGAGATCATCCGAGCAGTACTTC. Residues: CASSSATGTSGRSSEQYF.

The CDR3 DNA reads as TGTGCCAGCAGTCAGCCCAGCGGGAGGCTTACCCGCTCCTACGAGCAGTACTTC. This sequence encodes CASSQPSGRLTRSYEQYF. The genes are TRBV11-1 and TRBJ2-7; 9 positions agree with TRBD2. In germline, CDR1 is SGHAT, CDR2 FQDESV (reference sequence). The CDR3 totals 18 residues. The V and J ends lost 6 bases and 0 bases, in that order; junction bases with no gene match: 15.

The rearrangement links TRBV6-1 to TRBJ2-7, with 8 bases lining up with TRBD2. Germline V gene lookup returns CDR1 MNHNS and CDR2 SASEGT. The ends lost 6 bases at V and 0 bases at J; junction bases unmatched: 7. The CDR3 has 15 residues. In nucleotides, the CDR3 is TGTGCCAGCAGCCGGAGCGGGAGAAGCTCCTACGAGCAGTACTTC. Encoded protein: CASSRSGRSSYEQYF.

The J gene is TRBJ2-3, the V gene TRBV29-1; 12 bases fit TRBD2. The length of the CDR3 is 14 residues. Germline V gene sequence: CDR1 SQVTM, CDR2 ANQGSEA. The CDR3 DNA is TGCACCAACCATCTAGCGGGAGGGCGGAATACGCAGTATTTT. Its protein is CTNHLAGGRNTQYF.

This clonotype appeared a few times. DNA for the CDR3: TGCAGTGCTAGGCGAGGGGGCAATCAGCCCCAGCATTTT. Protein product: CSARRGGNQPQHF. The gene calls are TRBV20-1 and TRBJ1-5; maybe TRBD1 (5 bases). The CDR3 sequence is 13 residues long. Between the trimmed V and J ends, which lost 3 bases and 2 bases, there was a span of 8 bases. From germline, CDR1 is DFQATT and CDR2 SNEGSKA (reference sequence).

This clonotype showed up just a few times. V is TRBV7-9 and J is TRBJ2-1; 9 bases fit TRBD1. The junction had 5 bases not matched to a gene; V was cut back by 3 bases and J by 5 bases. The germline gives CDR1 SEHNR, CDR2 FQNEAQ (reference sequence). The CDR3 spans 15 residues. The CDR3 region is CASSFPGQGDNEQFF. The CDR3 DNA is TGTGCCAGCAGCTTTCCGGGACAGGGCGACAATGAGCAGTTCTTC.

This sequence joins TRBV29-1 and TRBJ2-3; TRBD2 matches 11 bases. CDR3 length: 14 residues. With 6 bases clipped from V and 11 bases from J, the junction kept 13 bases outside the gene matches. Germline CDR1 reads SQVTM; CDR2 reads ANQGSEA. The CDR3, as DNA: TGCAGCGTGGGGACTAGCGGTGGCACGGGGGAGCAGTATTTT. It encodes CSVGTSGGTGEQYF.

Only a few counts were recorded for this clonotype. This chain links TRBV7-3 with TRBJ2-3, with D possibly TRBD2 on 6 matching bases. There are 16 residues in the CDR3. The germline V gene has CDR1 SGHTA and CDR2 FQGTGA. Trimming stripped 3 bases from V and 1 base from J, with 14 bases between. This CDR3 is CASSFPEGQGTDTQYF. The CDR3 DNA follows: TGTGCCAGCAGCTTCCCGGAGGGCCAGGGCACAGATACGCAGTATTTT.

The chain carries TRBV5-1 and TRBJ2-7, with 7 bases matching TRBD2. This CDR3 comprises 15 residues. The ends lost 2 bases at V and 4 bases at J; junction bases unmatched: 9. Per the germline V gene, CDR1 is SGHRS and CDR2 is YFSETQ. The CDR3 DNA reads TGCGCCAGCAGCTTCTATGGGGGGGTTGTGTACGAGCAGTACTTC. As protein: CASSFYGGVVYEQYF.

A word on this clonotype: A read error may produce the germline difference seen at one junction end. This rearrangement joins TRBV28 to TRBJ2-5; no reliable D call. Germline V gene lookup returns CDR1 MDHEN and CDR2 SYDVKM. The CDR3 spans 12 residues. The CDR3 coding sequence is TGTGCCAGCAGGGGTCTCCAAGAGACCCAGTCCTTC. Translating it yields CASRGLQETQSF.

The CDR3 sequence: CASSIAGLAYNEQFF. CDR3 in DNA: TGTGCCAGCTCTATAGCAGGGTTAGCCTACAATGAGCAGTTCTTC. The V and J genes are TRBV7-8 and TRBJ2-1; perhaps TRBD1 as D (5 bases). Trimming took 8 bases from V and 2 from J, leaving 16 bases between them. The germline gives CDR1 SGHVS, CDR2 FQNEAQ. The CDR3 spans 15 residues.

V is TRBV7-3 and J is TRBJ1-2, with 8 bases that match TRBD1. Per germline, CDR1 SGHTA and CDR2 FQGTGA. The CDR3 has 16 residues. The V gene end was trimmed by 4 bases and the J gene end by 3 bases; junction bases not matched to a gene: 10. The CDR3 spells CASSSPLGTGHYGYTF. Here the CDR3 DNA reads TGTGCCAGCAGCTCCCCGCTCGGGACAGGTCACTATGGCTACACCTTC.

This clonotype was seen a handful of times. In nucleotides, the CDR3 is TGTGCCAGCAGCTTAATAGCGGGAGGGCAAGAGACCCAGTACTTC. Translation: CASSLIAGGQETQYF. The chain employs TRBV7-3 and TRBJ2-5; 11 bases match TRBD2. Germline V CDR1 and CDR2: SGHTA, FQGTGA. The CDR3 is 15 amino acids. Trimming removed 1 base from V and 2 bases from J; junction bases left unmatched: 0. The variable domain in full, completed from reference TRBV7-3 and TRBJ2-5, reads GAGVSQTPSNKVTEKGKYVELRCDPISGHTALYWYRQSLGQGPEFLIYFQGTGAADDSGLPNDRFFAVRPEGSVSTLKIQRTERGDSAVYLCASSLIAGGQETQYFGPGTRLLVL.

This clonotype was detected a few times. V and J are TRBV4-1 and TRBJ1-5; 7 nucleotides agree with TRBD1. V gave up 5 bases and J gave up 2 bases; unmatched junction bases: 9. The CDR3 length is 16 residues. Germline CDR1 is MGHRA and CDR2 is YSYEKL. The CDR3 loop reads CASSSIKGARNQPQHF. The CDR3 DNA sequence: TGCGCCAGCAGCTCTATAAAGGGGGCTCGCAATCAGCCCCAGCATTTT.

The chain joins TRBV7-2 to TRBJ2-1; 7 bases align to TRBD2. Looked up from germline, CDR1 is SGHTA and CDR2 is FQGNSA. Trimming removed 5 bases from V and 4 bases from J; junction bases left unmatched: 8. This CDR3 spans 15 amino acids. The DNA for the CDR3 is TGTGCCAGCAGCCCCCCCTGGGAGGGTTACAATGAGCAGTTCTTC. It codes for CASSPPWEGYNEQFF.

J is TRBJ2-1 and V is TRBV6-2 or TRBV6-3; the D is unclear. The CDR3 runs 15 residues. Trimming removed 2 bases at V and 2 bases at J, with 10 bases between. The V gene's germline CDR1 is MNHEY and CDR2 SVGEGT. CDR3 sequence: CASSYIGKTYNEQFF. DNA of the CDR3: TGTGCCAGCAGTTACATAGGGAAGACCTACAATGAGCAGTTCTTC.

This clonotype turned up a few times. V is TRBV25-1 and J is TRBJ1-1; possibly TRBD1 for D (5 bases). Germline assignment: CDR1 MGHDK and CDR2 SYGVNS. CDR3 length equals 11 residues. Trimming took 10 bases from V and 1 from J, leaving 7 bases between them. The DNA of the CDR3 is TGTGCCACCGGGGGGAACACTGAAGCTTTCTTT. Translated: CATGGNTEAFF.

This rearrangement joins TRBV28 to TRBJ1-3; tentatively, D is TRBD1 (6 bases). The CDR3 has 15 residues. The V end was cut by 3 bases, the J end by 8 bases, with 17 bases between. Germline CDR1 reads MDHEN; CDR2 reads SYDVKM. This chain's CDR3 is CASSFYGGPPDTIYF. Written as DNA, the CDR3 is TGTGCCAGCAGTTTTTACGGGGGGCCCCCGGACACCATATATTTT. The whole variable domain, filled in from reference TRBV28 and TRBJ1-3, reads DVKVTQSSRYLVKRTGEKVFLECVQDMDHENMFWYRQDPGLGLRLIYFSYDVKMKEKGDIPEGYSVSREKKERFSLILESASTNQTSMYLCASSFYGGPPDTIYFGEGSWLTVV.

This clonotype was detected only a few times. The CDR3 sequence: CASSQYRGFSGANVLTF. The CDR3 region has the DNA TGTGCCAGCAGCCAGTACAGGGGTTTCTCTGGGGCCAACGTCCTGACTTTC. The rearrangement joins TRBV14 to TRBJ2-6, with 7 bases aligning to TRBD1. The CDR3 contains 17 residues. The germline V gene has CDR1 SGHDN and CDR2 FVKESK. V lost 3 bases, J lost 0 bases, and 5 bases stayed unmatched.

This clonotype was detected only a few times. The V and J genes are TRBV5-1 and TRBJ2-3; D unresolved. Trimming took 3 bases from V and 2 from J, leaving 13 bases between them. The CDR3 is 15 amino acids. The germline V gene has CDR1 SGHRS and CDR2 YFSETQ. The CDR3 loop reads CASSSRWQNTDTQYF. The CDR3 nucleotides are TGCGCCAGCAGCTCGAGGTGGCAGAACACAGATACGCAGTATTTT.

J is TRBJ2-5 and V is TRBV3-1; 9 bases align to TRBD1. The CDR3 length is 15 residues. Unmatched junction bases numbered 5, after V lost 4 bases and J lost 2 bases. Germline V gene lookup returns CDR1 LGHDT and CDR2 YNNKEL (reference sequence). The CDR3 region is CASSPGTGWQETQYF. The CDR3 region has the DNA TGTGCCAGCAGCCCGGGGACAGGGTGGCAAGAGACCCAGTACTTC.